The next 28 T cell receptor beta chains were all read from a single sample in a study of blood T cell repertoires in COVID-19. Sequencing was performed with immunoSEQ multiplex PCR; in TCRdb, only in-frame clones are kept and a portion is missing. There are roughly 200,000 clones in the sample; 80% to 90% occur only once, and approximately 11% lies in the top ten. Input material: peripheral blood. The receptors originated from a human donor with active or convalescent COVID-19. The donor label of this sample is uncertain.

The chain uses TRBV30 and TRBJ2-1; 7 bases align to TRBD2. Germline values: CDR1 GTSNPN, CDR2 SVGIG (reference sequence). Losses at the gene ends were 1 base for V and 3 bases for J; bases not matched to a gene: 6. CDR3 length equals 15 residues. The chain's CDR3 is CAWSAYSGDYNEQFF. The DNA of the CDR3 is TGTGCCTGGAGTGCCTACAGCGGGGACTACAATGAGCAGTTCTTC.

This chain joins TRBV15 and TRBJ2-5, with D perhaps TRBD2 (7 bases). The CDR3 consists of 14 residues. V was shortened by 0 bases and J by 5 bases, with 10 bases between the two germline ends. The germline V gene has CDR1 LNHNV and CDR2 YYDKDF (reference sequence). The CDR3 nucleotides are TGTGCCACCAGCAGAGAGCGGGGGCTGGAGACCCAGTACTTC. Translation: CATSRERGLETQYF. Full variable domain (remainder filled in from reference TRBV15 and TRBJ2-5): DAMVIQNPRYQVTQFGKPVTLSCSQTLNHNVMYWYQQKSSQAPKLLFHYYDKDFNNEADTPDNFQSRRPNTSFCFLDIRSPGLGDTAMYLCATSRERGLETQYFGPGTRLLVL.

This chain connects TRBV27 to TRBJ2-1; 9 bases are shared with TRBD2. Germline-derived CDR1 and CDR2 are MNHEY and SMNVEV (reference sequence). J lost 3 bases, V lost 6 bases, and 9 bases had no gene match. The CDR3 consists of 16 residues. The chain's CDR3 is CASRTRLAANYNEQFF. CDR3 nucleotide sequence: TGTGCCAGCAGGACCCGACTAGCGGCTAACTACAATGAGCAGTTCTTC.

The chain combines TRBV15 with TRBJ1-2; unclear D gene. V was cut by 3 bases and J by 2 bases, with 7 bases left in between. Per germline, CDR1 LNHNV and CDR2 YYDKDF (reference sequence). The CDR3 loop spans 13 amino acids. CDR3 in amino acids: CATSRPENYGYTF. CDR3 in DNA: TGTGCCACCAGCAGGCCGGAGAACTATGGCTACACCTTC.

This CDR3 is CASSPPGDTQYF. The CDR3 DNA follows: TGTGCCAGCAGTCCGCCCGGGGATACGCAGTATTTT. J is TRBJ2-3 and V is TRBV28, with unresolved D. CDR3 length: 12 amino acids. The germline CDR1 and CDR2 sequences are MDHEN and SYDVKM. Between the trimmed V and J ends, which lost 5 bases and 6 bases, there was a span of 9 bases.

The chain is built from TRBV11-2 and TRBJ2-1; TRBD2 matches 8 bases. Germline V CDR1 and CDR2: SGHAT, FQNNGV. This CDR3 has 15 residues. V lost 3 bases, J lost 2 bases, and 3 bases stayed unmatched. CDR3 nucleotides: TGTGCCAGCAGCTTGAGAGCGGGGGCCTACAATGAGCAGTTCTTC. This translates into CASSLRAGAYNEQFF.

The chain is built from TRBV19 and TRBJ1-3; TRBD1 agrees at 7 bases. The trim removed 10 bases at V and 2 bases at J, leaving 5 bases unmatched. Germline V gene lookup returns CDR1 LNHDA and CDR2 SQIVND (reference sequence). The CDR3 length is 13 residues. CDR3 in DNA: TGTGCCACCAGACAGGGCCCTGGAAACACCATATATTTT. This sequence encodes CATRQGPGNTIYF. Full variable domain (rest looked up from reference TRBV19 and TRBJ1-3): DGGITQSPKYLFRKEGQNVTLSCEQNLNHDAMYWYRQDPGQGLRLIYYSQIVNDFQKGDIAEGYSVSREKKESFPLTVTSAQKNPTAFYLCATRQGPGNTIYFGEGSWLTVV.

The CDR3 DNA reads TGTGCCATCAGTGAGTCACGGACAGGCGAACTTGCAGAGACCCAGTACTTC. It specifies CAISESRTGELAETQYF. The gene calls are TRBV10-3 and TRBJ2-5; 7 nucleotides line up with TRBD1. The germline gives CDR1 ENHRY, CDR2 SYGVKD. Trimming at V came to 0 bases and at J to 4 bases, leaving 11 bases not matched to a gene. This CDR3 region has 17 residues.

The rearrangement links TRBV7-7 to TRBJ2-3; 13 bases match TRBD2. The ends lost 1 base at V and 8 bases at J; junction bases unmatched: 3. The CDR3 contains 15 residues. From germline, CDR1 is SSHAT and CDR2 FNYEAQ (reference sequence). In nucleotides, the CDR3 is TGTGCCAGCAGCTTAGGGACTAGCGGGGGTGGTACGCAGTATTTT. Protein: CASSLGTSGGGTQYF.

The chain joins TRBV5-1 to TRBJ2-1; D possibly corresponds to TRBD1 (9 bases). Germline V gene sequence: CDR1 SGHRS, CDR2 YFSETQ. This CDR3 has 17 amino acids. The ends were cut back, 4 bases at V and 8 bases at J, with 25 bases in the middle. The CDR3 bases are TGCGCCAGCAGCCGAGTTATAGCGGGACAGGGTTTAGATGAGCAGTTCTTC. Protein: CASSRVIAGQGLDEQFF.

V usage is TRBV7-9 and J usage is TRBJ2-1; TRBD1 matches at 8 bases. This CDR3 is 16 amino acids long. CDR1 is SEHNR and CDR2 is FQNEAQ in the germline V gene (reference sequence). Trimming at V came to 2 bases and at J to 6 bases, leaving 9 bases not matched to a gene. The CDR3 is CASSLRGRGRGNEQFF. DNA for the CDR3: TGTGCCAGCAGCTTACGGGGCAGGGGGCGAGGCAATGAGCAGTTCTTC.

CDR3 in amino acids: CASSDDGQTSNQPQHF. In DNA, the CDR3 is TGTGCCAGCAGTGATGATGGTCAGACTTCCAATCAGCCCCAGCATTTT. The rearrangement uses TRBV2 and TRBJ1-5; no definite D call. The CDR3 is 16 amino acids. Germline V lookup: CDR1 SNHLY, CDR2 FYNNEI. V was trimmed by 3 bases and J by 3 bases, leaving 15 bases between them.

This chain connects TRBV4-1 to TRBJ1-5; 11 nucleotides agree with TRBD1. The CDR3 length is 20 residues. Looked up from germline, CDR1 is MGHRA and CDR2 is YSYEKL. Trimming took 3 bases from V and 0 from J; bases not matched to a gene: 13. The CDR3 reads CASSHPWRTGGWDSNQPQHF. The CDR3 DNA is TGCGCCAGCAGCCACCCCTGGAGGACAGGGGGCTGGGATAGCAATCAGCCCCAGCATTTT.

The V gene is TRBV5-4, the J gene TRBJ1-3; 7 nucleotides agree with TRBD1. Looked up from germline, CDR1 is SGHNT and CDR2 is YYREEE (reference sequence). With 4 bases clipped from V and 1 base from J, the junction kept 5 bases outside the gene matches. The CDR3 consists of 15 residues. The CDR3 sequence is CASSPGDRSGNTIYF. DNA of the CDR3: TGTGCCAGCAGCCCGGGGGACAGATCTGGAAACACCATATATTTT.

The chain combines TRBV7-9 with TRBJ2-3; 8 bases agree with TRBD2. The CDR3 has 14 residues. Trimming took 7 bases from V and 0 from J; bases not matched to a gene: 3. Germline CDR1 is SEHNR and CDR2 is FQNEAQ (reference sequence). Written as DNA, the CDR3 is TGTGCCAGCATAGCGGGAACTAGCACAGATACGCAGTATTTT. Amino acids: CASIAGTSTDTQYF.

CDR3 bases: TGTGCCAGCAGCCCGGGGGGTATGGGCCGTTACGAGCAGTACTTC. This encodes CASSPGGMGRYEQYF. This chain joins TRBV7-2 and TRBJ2-7, with 7 bases fitting TRBD2. V lost 5 bases, J lost 4 bases, and 11 bases stayed unmatched. The germline V gene encodes CDR1 SGHTA and CDR2 FQGNSA. The CDR3 totals 15 residues. Full variable domain (outside the CDR3, taken from reference TRBV7-2 and TRBJ2-7): GAGVSQSPSNKVTEKGKDVELRCDPISGHTALYWYRQSLGQGLEFLIYFQGNSAPDKSGLPSDRFSAERTGGSVSTLTIQRTQQEDSAVYLCASSPGGMGRYEQYFGPGTRLTVT.

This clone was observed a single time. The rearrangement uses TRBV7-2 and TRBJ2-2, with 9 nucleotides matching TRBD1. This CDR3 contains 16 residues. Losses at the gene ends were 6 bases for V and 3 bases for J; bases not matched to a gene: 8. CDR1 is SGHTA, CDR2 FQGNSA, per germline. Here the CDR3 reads CASRRDRGFYTGELFF. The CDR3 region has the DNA TGTGCCAGCAGGCGAGACAGGGGGTTTTACACCGGGGAGCTGTTTTTT.

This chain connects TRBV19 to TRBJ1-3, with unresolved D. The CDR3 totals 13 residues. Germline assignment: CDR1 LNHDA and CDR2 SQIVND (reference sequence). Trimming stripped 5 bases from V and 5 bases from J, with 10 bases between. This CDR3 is CASSPRGRNTIYF. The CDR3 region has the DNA TGTGCCAGTAGTCCCCGAGGGAGAAACACCATATATTTT.

The CDR3 sequence is CASSTPGLAGQETQYF. The CDR3 DNA follows: TGTGCCAGCAGCACGCCGGGACTAGCGGGACAAGAGACCCAGTACTTC. V and J are TRBV5-4 and TRBJ2-5; 13 bases match TRBD2. The CDR3 has 16 amino acids. V shed 4 bases, J shed 2 bases, and the junction held 5 bases outside the gene matches. The V gene's germline CDR1 is SGHNT and CDR2 YYREEE (reference sequence).

Here the CDR3 reads CANIIWAGFSNQPQHF. The CDR3 DNA reads as TGTGCCAACATTATTTGGGCGGGGTTTAGCAATCAGCCCCAGCATTTT. The rearrangement joins TRBV21-1 to TRBJ1-5. TRBV21-1 has pseudogene status. The CDR3 has 16 residues.

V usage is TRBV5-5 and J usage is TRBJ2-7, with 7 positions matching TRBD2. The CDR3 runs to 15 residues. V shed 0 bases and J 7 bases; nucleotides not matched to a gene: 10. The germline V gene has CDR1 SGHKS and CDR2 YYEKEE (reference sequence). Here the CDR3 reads CASSLAASQGGEQYF. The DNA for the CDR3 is TGTGCCAGCAGCTTGGCCGCTTCCCAGGGAGGGGAGCAGTACTTC.

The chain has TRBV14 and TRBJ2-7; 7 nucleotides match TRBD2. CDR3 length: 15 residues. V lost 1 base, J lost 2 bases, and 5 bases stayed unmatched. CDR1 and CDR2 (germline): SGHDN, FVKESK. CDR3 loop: CASSQGVTSTYEQYF. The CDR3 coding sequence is TGTGCCAGCAGCCAAGGTGTGACTAGCACCTACGAGCAGTACTTC.

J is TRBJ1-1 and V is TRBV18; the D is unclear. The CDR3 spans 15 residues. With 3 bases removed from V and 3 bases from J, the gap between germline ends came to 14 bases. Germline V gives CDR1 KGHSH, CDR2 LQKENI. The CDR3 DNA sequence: TGTGCCAGCTCACCGCGGGCGGTCCGGGACACTGAAGCTTTCTTT. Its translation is CASSPRAVRDTEAFF.

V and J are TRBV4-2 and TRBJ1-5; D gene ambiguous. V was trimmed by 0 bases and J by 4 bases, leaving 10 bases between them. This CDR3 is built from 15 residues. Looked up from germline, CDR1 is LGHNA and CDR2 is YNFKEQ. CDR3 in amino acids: CASSQEQETNQPQHF. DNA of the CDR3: TGTGCCAGCAGCCAAGAACAAGAGACAAATCAGCCCCAGCATTTT.

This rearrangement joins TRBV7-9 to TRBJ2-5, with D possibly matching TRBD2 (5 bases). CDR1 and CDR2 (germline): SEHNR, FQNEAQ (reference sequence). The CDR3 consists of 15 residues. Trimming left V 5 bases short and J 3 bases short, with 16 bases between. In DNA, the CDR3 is TGTGCCAGCAGCCTAGGGAGACACGGGAAAGAGACCCAGTACTTC. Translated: CASSLGRHGKETQYF.

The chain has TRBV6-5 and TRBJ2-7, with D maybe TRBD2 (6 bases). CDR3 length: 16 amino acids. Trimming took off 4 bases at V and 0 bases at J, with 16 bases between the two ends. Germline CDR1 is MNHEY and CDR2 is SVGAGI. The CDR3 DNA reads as TGTGCCAGCAGTTCCCGGGTCGGGGGAATCTCCTACGAGCAGTACTTC. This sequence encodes CASSSRVGGISYEQYF.

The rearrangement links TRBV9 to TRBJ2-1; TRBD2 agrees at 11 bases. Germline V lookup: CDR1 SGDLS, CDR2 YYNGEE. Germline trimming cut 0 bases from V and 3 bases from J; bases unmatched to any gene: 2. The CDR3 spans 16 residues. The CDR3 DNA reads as TGTGCCAGCAGCGTAGAGGGACTAGCGGTCTACAATGAGCAGTTCTTC. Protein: CASSVEGLAVYNEQFF.

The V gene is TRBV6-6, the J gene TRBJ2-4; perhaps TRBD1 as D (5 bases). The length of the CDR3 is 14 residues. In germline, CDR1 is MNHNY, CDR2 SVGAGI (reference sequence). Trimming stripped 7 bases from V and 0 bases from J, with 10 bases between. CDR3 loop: CASKTGLAKNIQYF. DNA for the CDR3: TGTGCCAGCAAAACAGGATTAGCCAAAAACATTCAGTACTTC.